These T cell receptor beta chains were read from a single sample in a study of blood T cells in healthy people across ages. One entry per CDR3 protein, called by TCRdb with MiXCR from the 5' RACE reads. Of more than 600,000 distinct CDR3 sequences in the sample, about 25% were seen once. Separately, the same data were catalogued under a study of T cells of mothers and their children.

Sequencing was done on a sample of blood. The receptors come from a boy younger than 18 in good health. CDR3s include the opening cysteine and the closing phenylalanine or tryptophan. Each record gives: CDR3 protein, CDR3 DNA, CDR3 length, D gene, clone size, V gene, J gene. D genes are given only for firm matches. Size values are once, few and many counts, or a class for expanded clones, and some rows have none.

CDR3aa: CASSYSSNSYEQYF
CDR3nt: TGTGCCAGCAGTTACTCGAGCAACAGCTACGAGCAGTACTTC
len: 14
d_gene: NA
abundance: once
v_gene: TRBV6-6
j_gene: TRBJ2-7

CDR3aa: CASSSNEQQIGETQYF
CDR3nt: TGTGCCAGCAGCTCCAACGAACAACAGATCGGAGAGACCCAGTACTTC
len: 16
d_gene: NA
abundance: few
v_gene: TRBV7-9
j_gene: TRBJ2-5

CDR3aa: CSARDPAGGRVDTQYF
CDR3nt: TGCAGTGCTAGAGATCCCGCGGGAGGGCGAGTAGATACGCAGTATTTT
len: 16
d_gene: TRBD2
abundance: NA
v_gene: TRBV20-1
j_gene: TRBJ2-3

CDR3aa: CASSLALAVQETQYF
CDR3nt: TGTGCCAGCAGCTTGGCACTAGCGGTACAAGAGACCCAGTACTTC
len: 15
d_gene: TRBD2
abundance: NA
v_gene: TRBV7-8
j_gene: TRBJ2-5

CDR3aa: CASSLGHSNYGYTF
CDR3nt: TGTGCCAGCAGTTTGGGGCACTCTAACTATGGCTACACCTTC
len: 14
d_gene: NA
abundance: few
v_gene: TRBV12-3/TRBV12-4
j_gene: TRBJ1-2

CDR3aa: CASSLGPGLAGNEQFF
CDR3nt: TGTGCCAGCAGCTTAGGTCCGGGACTAGCGGGCAATGAGCAGTTCTTC
len: 16
d_gene: TRBD2
abundance: NA
v_gene: TRBV11-2
j_gene: TRBJ2-1

CDR3aa: CSALLAGTSYEQYF
CDR3nt: TGCAGCGCCCTACTAGCGGGGACGTCCTACGAGCAGTACTTC
len: 14
d_gene: TRBD2
abundance: NA
v_gene: TRBV29-1
j_gene: TRBJ2-7

CDR3aa: CSAADGTYEQYF
CDR3nt: TGCAGTGCTGCAGACGGAACCTACGAGCAGTACTTC
len: 12
d_gene: NA
abundance: few
v_gene: TRBV20-1
j_gene: TRBJ2-7

CDR3aa: CASSIIGGSNQPQHF
CDR3nt: TGTGCCAGTAGTATAATAGGCGGTAGCAATCAGCCCCAGCATTTT
len: 15
d_gene: NA
abundance: few
v_gene: TRBV19
j_gene: TRBJ1-5

CDR3aa: CASSLEAVPSETQYF
CDR3nt: TGTGCCAGCAGCTTAGAGGCGGTTCCCTCAGAGACCCAGTACTTC
len: 15
d_gene: NA
abundance: NA
v_gene: TRBV7-6
j_gene: TRBJ2-5

CDR3aa: CASSRNEGSWNSPLHF
CDR3nt: TGTGCCAGCAGCCGAAACGAGGGTTCTTGGAATTCACCCCTCCACTTT
len: 16
d_gene: NA
abundance: NA
v_gene: TRBV7-8
j_gene: TRBJ1-6

CDR3aa: CASSLGREVYNEQFF
CDR3nt: TGTGCCAGCAGCTTGGGTCGGGAGGTCTACAATGAGCAGTTCTTC
len: 15
d_gene: TRBD2
abundance: NA
v_gene: TRBV7-9
j_gene: TRBJ2-1

CDR3aa: CASSPRSTVTYEQYF
CDR3nt: TGTGCCAGCAGCCCCCGATCGACAGTTACCTACGAGCAGTACTTC
len: 15
d_gene: NA
abundance: NA
v_gene: TRBV7-6
j_gene: TRBJ2-7

CDR3aa: CSALSQGDYYNEQFF
CDR3nt: TGCAGTGCCCTGTCTCAGGGCGACTATTACAATGAGCAGTTCTTC
len: 15
d_gene: NA
abundance: NA
v_gene: TRBV20-1
j_gene: TRBJ2-1

CDR3aa: CASSQSSGQVF
CDR3nt: TGTGCCAGCAGCCAATCGTCGGGACAGGTTTTT
len: 11
d_gene: TRBD1
abundance: few
v_gene: TRBV3-1
j_gene: TRBJ1-4

CDR3aa: CASSLAIGQPQHF
CDR3nt: TGCGCCAGCAGCTTGGCCATCGGCCAGCCCCAGCATTTT
len: 13
d_gene: NA
abundance: NA
v_gene: TRBV5-1
j_gene: TRBJ1-5

CDR3aa: CATTVDRNQETQYF
CDR3nt: TGTGCCACCACTGTGGACAGGAATCAAGAGACCCAGTACTTC
len: 14
d_gene: TRBD1
abundance: NA
v_gene: TRBV15
j_gene: TRBJ2-5

CDR3aa: CASSIPWGQGAVQPQHF
CDR3nt: TGTGCCAGTAGTATCCCTTGGGGACAGGGGGCCGTGCAGCCCCAGCATTTT
len: 17
d_gene: TRBD1
abundance: NA
v_gene: TRBV19
j_gene: TRBJ1-5

CDR3aa: CASSLSWTGENTEAFF
CDR3nt: TGTGCCAGCAGTTTATCCTGGACAGGGGAGAACACTGAAGCTTTCTTT
len: 16
d_gene: TRBD1
abundance: NA
v_gene: TRBV28
j_gene: TRBJ1-1

CDR3aa: CASSSAGTGAIETQYF
CDR3nt: TGTGCCAGCAGCTCTGCCGGGACAGGGGCGATCGAGACCCAGTACTTC
len: 16
d_gene: TRBD1
abundance: NA
v_gene: TRBV28
j_gene: TRBJ2-5

CDR3aa: CASSLYLSFTGATIDTQYF
CDR3nt: TGTGCCAGCAGTTTATATCTTTCATTCACAGGGGCCACCATAGATACGCAGTATTTT
len: 19
d_gene: TRBD1
abundance: few
v_gene: TRBV12-3/TRBV12-4
j_gene: TRBJ2-3

CDR3aa: CASSLLRGVLDNEQFF
CDR3nt: TGCGCCAGCAGCTTGTTGCGCGGGGTCCTTGACAATGAGCAGTTCTTC
len: 16
d_gene: NA
abundance: few
v_gene: TRBV5-1
j_gene: TRBJ2-1

CDR3aa: CSARDRQGAGEQYF
CDR3nt: TGCAGCGCCCGGGACCGACAGGGGGCTGGCGAGCAGTACTTC
len: 14
d_gene: TRBD1
abundance: NA
v_gene: TRBV29-1
j_gene: TRBJ2-7

CDR3aa: CASSEGLEGGLHNEQFF
CDR3nt: TGTGCCAGCAGCGAAGGACTAGAGGGAGGTCTCCACAATGAGCAGTTCTTC
len: 17
d_gene: TRBD2
abundance: few
v_gene: TRBV2
j_gene: TRBJ2-1

CDR3aa: CASSQEGGSSYEQYF
CDR3nt: TGCGCCAGCAGCCAAGAGGGTGGAAGCTCCTACGAGCAGTACTTC
len: 15
d_gene: NA
abundance: few
v_gene: TRBV4-1
j_gene: TRBJ2-7

CDR3aa: CASSQVQGAGETQYF
CDR3nt: TGCGCCAGCAGCCAAGTGCAGGGGGCGGGAGAGACCCAGTACTTC
len: 15
d_gene: TRBD1
abundance: NA
v_gene: TRBV4-3
j_gene: TRBJ2-5

CDR3aa: CATLDRSIDGYTF
CDR3nt: TGTGCCACCTTAGACAGGAGTATCGATGGCTACACCTTC
len: 13
d_gene: NA
abundance: few
v_gene: TRBV10-3
j_gene: TRBJ1-2

CDR3aa: CSAKTGNQPQHF
CDR3nt: TGCAGTGCTAAGACAGGGAATCAGCCCCAGCATTTT
len: 12
d_gene: TRBD1
abundance: NA
v_gene: TRBV20-1
j_gene: TRBJ1-5

CDR3aa: CASSQADQIEKLFF
CDR3nt: TGTGCCAGCAGCCAAGCGGATCAGATCGAAAAACTGTTTTTT
len: 14
d_gene: NA
abundance: few
v_gene: TRBV3-1
j_gene: TRBJ1-4

CDR3aa: CASSLAVSGTEETQYF
CDR3nt: TGTGCCAGCAGTTTAGCGGTTTCTGGGACGGAAGAGACCCAGTACTTC
len: 16
d_gene: NA
abundance: many
v_gene: TRBV12-3/TRBV12-4
j_gene: TRBJ2-5

CDR3aa: CASSGPSPGELFF
CDR3nt: TGCGCCAGCTCCGGGCCCTCGCCCGGGGAGCTGTTTTTT
len: 13
d_gene: NA
abundance: once
v_gene: TRBV5-1
j_gene: TRBJ2-2

CDR3aa: CSVEQGPTYEQYF
CDR3nt: TGCAGCGTTGAACAGGGGCCCACCTACGAGCAGTACTTC
len: 13
d_gene: NA
abundance: few
v_gene: TRBV29-1
j_gene: TRBJ2-7

CDR3aa: CASSSTTITDTQYF
CDR3nt: TGTGCCAGCAGTTCAACTACGATCACAGATACGCAGTATTTT
len: 14
d_gene: NA
abundance: NA
v_gene: TRBV6-6
j_gene: TRBJ2-3

CDR3aa: CAISQTESPYEQYF
CDR3nt: TGTGCCATCAGCCAGACCGAGTCTCCCTACGAGCAGTACTTC
len: 14
d_gene: NA
abundance: few
v_gene: TRBV10-3
j_gene: TRBJ2-7

CDR3aa: CASSSNLRLAGGDEQFF
CDR3nt: TGTGCCAGCAGCTCAAACTTGAGACTAGCGGGAGGGGATGAGCAGTTCTTC
len: 17
d_gene: TRBD2
abundance: NA
v_gene: TRBV7-9
j_gene: TRBJ2-1

CDR3aa: CASSFLGLAQETQYF
CDR3nt: TGTGCCAGCAGCTTCTTAGGACTAGCCCAAGAGACCCAGTACTTC
len: 15
d_gene: TRBD2
abundance: few
v_gene: TRBV14
j_gene: TRBJ2-5

CDR3aa: CSAAIDRGRNQPQHF
CDR3nt: TGCAGTGCCGCCATCGACAGGGGGCGGAATCAGCCCCAGCATTTT
len: 15
d_gene: TRBD1
abundance: few
v_gene: TRBV20-1
j_gene: TRBJ1-5

CDR3aa: CASSPPTGNDEQYF
CDR3nt: TGTGCCAGCTCACCACCGACAGGGAATGACGAGCAGTACTTC
len: 14
d_gene: TRBD1
abundance: few
v_gene: TRBV18
j_gene: TRBJ2-7

CDR3aa: CSVYDRNYGYTF
CDR3nt: TGCAGCGTTTACGACAGGAACTATGGCTACACCTTC
len: 12
d_gene: NA
abundance: NA
v_gene: TRBV29-1
j_gene: TRBJ1-2

CDR3aa: CASSYSREGGTQYF
CDR3nt: TGTGCCAGCAGTTACTCGAGAGAGGGCGGGACCCAGTACTTC
len: 14
d_gene: NA
abundance: NA
v_gene: TRBV6-5
j_gene: TRBJ2-5

CDR3aa: CASSLPAGGYDEQFF
CDR3nt: TGTGCCAGCAGCTTGCCAGCGGGGGGCTACGATGAGCAGTTCTTC
len: 15
d_gene: TRBD2
abundance: NA
v_gene: TRBV7-9
j_gene: TRBJ2-1

CDR3aa: CASSTRAGGDTGELFF
CDR3nt: TGTGCCAGCAGCACTCGAGCGGGAGGGGACACCGGGGAGCTGTTTTTT
len: 16
d_gene: TRBD2
abundance: NA
v_gene: TRBV3-1
j_gene: TRBJ2-2

CDR3aa: CASSLASDTRDTQYF
CDR3nt: TGTGCCAGCAGTTTAGCGAGCGACACAAGAGATACGCAGTATTTT
len: 15
d_gene: NA
abundance: NA
v_gene: TRBV12-3/TRBV12-4
j_gene: TRBJ2-3

CDR3aa: CASSPYDRGGYEQYF
CDR3nt: TGTGCCAGCAGTCCCTACGACAGGGGGGGATACGAGCAGTACTTC
len: 15
d_gene: TRBD1
abundance: few
v_gene: TRBV27
j_gene: TRBJ2-7

CDR3aa: CSTGRESTDTQYF
CDR3nt: TGCAGCACGGGGCGGGAAAGCACAGATACGCAGTATTTT
len: 13
d_gene: NA
abundance: NA
v_gene: TRBV29-1
j_gene: TRBJ2-3

CDR3aa: CASSPRQGVTYEQYF
CDR3nt: TGCGCCAGCAGCCCAAGACAGGGGGTTACCTACGAGCAGTACTTC
len: 15
d_gene: TRBD1
abundance: few
v_gene: TRBV5-1
j_gene: TRBJ2-7